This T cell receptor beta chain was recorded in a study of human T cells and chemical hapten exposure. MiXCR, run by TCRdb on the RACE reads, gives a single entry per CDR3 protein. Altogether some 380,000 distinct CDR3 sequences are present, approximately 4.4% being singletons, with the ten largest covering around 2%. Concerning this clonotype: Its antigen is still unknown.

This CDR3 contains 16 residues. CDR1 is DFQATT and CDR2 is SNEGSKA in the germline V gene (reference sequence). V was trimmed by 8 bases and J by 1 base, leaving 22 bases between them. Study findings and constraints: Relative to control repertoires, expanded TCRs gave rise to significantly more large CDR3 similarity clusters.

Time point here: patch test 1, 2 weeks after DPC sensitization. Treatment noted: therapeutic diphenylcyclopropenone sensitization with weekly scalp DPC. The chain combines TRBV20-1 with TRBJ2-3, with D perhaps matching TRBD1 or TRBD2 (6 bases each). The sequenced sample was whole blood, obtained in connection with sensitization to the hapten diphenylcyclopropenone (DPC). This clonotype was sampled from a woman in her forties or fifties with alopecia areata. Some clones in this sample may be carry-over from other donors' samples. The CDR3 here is CSTPPQNRGGTDTQYF. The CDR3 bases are TGCAGTACTCCCCCCCAAAATAGGGGGGGCACAGATACGCAGTATTTT.